A selection of T cell receptor beta chains follows, all from one sample in a study of blood T cell repertoires in COVID-19. This table comes from immunoSEQ multiplex PCR, and its TCRdb copy is limited to in-frame clones, with some not included. There are a few hundred thousand clones in the sample; 88% occur only once, and 1% lies in the top ten. Sequenced input: PBMCs or T cells enriched from blood (not recorded which). These receptor sequences come from a woman aged 30 to 39 who had recovered from COVID-19. CDR3s include the opening cysteine and the closing phenylalanine or tryptophan. A D gene is named only where the DNA matches it firmly. Part of the rows lack a size; the others show once, few, many or a class for expanded clones.

clone_size j_call v_call d_call cdr3_nt cdr3_aa
NA TRBJ2-2 TRBV28 NA TGTGCCAGCAGTTTATTAGGGGAGCTGTTTTTT CASSLLGELFF
NA TRBJ2-5 TRBV19 TRBD1 TGTGCCAGTAGTAGGACAGGCCACCTCCAAGAGACCCAGTACTTC CASSRTGHLQETQYF
NA TRBJ2-1 TRBV29-1 NA TGCAGCGTTAACATGCGGTGGGGCCCCGAGCAGTTCTTC CSVNMRWGPEQFF
NA TRBJ2-1 TRBV28 TRBD2 TGTGCCAGCAGCCACCCCGCGGTGGGGACTAGTAGCTACAATGAGCAGTTCTTC CASSHPAVGTSSYNEQFF
NA TRBJ2-3 TRBV27 NA TGTGCCAGCAGTCAAGAACGGGGAGATACGCAGTATTTT CASSQERGDTQYF
NA TRBJ2-5 TRBV12-3/TRBV12-4 NA TGTGCCAGCAGTTTGAGAGGCGCGGAGACCCAGTACTTC CASSLRGAETQYF
NA TRBJ2-1 TRBV7-3 NA TGTGCCAGCAGCCCCAGGGACTACAATGAGCAGTTCTTC CASSPRDYNEQFF
NA TRBJ2-5 TRBV19 NA TGTGCCAGTAGTCCAGGGAAGTTTGGAGAGACCCAGTACTTC CASSPGKFGETQYF
NA TRBJ2-1 TRBV24-1 TRBD2 TGTGCCACCAGTGATTTGGCCGGGGGGGTGGATGAGCAGTTCTTC CATSDLAGGVDEQFF
NA TRBJ1-1 TRBV19 TRBD1 TGTGCCAGTAGTATGGAACCGGGACAGGGGACCACTGAAGCTTTCTTT CASSMEPGQGTTEAFF
NA TRBJ1-2 TRBV27 TRBD1 TGTGCCAGCAGCCCGGGACAGGGATATCATGGCTACACCTTC CASSPGQGYHGYTF
NA TRBJ2-1 TRBV7-3 NA TGTGCCAGCAGCTTCTCAGGGTCAGGGTCCTACAATGAGCAGTTCTTC CASSFSGSGSYNEQFF
NA TRBJ2-1 TRBV7-6 TRBD2 TGTGCCAGCAGCTCCTTAGCGGGAGGATCCTACAATGAGCAGTTCTTC CASSSLAGGSYNEQFF
once TRBJ2-3 TRBV28 TRBD2 TGTGCCAGCAGTTTCCGCCCGGGACTAGCGGGAGCAGATACGCAGTATTTT CASSFRPGLAGADTQYF
NA TRBJ2-7 TRBV5-1 NA TGCGCCAGCAGCTCGGAGGGACGGGAGCAGTACTTC CASSSEGREQYF
NA TRBJ1-2 TRBV5-1 NA TGCGCCAGCAGCACCGACTACCCGGACGGATTGGGTGGCTACACCTTC CASSTDYPDGLGGYTF
NA TRBJ1-5 TRBV28 TRBD1 TGTGCCAGCAGTACGACAGGGATCCCCCAGCCCCAGCATTTT CASSTTGIPQPQHF
NA TRBJ2-6 TRBV28 NA TGTGCCAGCAGTTTATGGACTAGCTCTGGGGCCAACGTCCTGACTTTC CASSLWTSSGANVLTF
once TRBJ1-2 TRBV2 TRBD1 TGTGCCAGCCCCAGGGGGTCTAACTATGGCTACACCTTC CASPRGSNYGYTF
NA TRBJ1-6 TRBV9 NA TGTGCCAGCAGCCCAGGGGCTGGTAATTCACCCCTCCACTTT CASSPGAGNSPLHF
NA TRBJ2-7 TRBV19 NA TGTGCCAGTAGTAGCCCTACCGGTGGAGGGAAAATTCCCGACGAGCAGTACTTC CASSSPTGGGKIPDEQYF
NA TRBJ1-1 TRBV19 NA TGTGCCAGTAGTATAGATGCAGGTGAGGGCCGCACTGAAGCTTTCTTT CASSIDAGEGRTEAFF
NA TRBJ2-3 TRBV14 TRBD1 TGTGCCAGCAGCCAACGACAGGGGGGCACGCAGTATTTT CASSQRQGGTQYF
NA TRBJ1-2 TRBV19 NA TGTGCCAGTAGCCGCGAGGCCTATGGCTACACCTTC CASSREAYGYTF
few TRBJ1-4 TRBV28 NA TGTGCCAGCAGTTTAACCATGGCGGGGACCGTTGGAAAACTGTTTTTT CASSLTMAGTVGKLFF
NA TRBJ1-4 TRBV10-3 TRBD1 TGTGCCATCAGTGAGCAAACCGGGACAGATAATGAAAAACTGTTTTTT CAISEQTGTDNEKLFF